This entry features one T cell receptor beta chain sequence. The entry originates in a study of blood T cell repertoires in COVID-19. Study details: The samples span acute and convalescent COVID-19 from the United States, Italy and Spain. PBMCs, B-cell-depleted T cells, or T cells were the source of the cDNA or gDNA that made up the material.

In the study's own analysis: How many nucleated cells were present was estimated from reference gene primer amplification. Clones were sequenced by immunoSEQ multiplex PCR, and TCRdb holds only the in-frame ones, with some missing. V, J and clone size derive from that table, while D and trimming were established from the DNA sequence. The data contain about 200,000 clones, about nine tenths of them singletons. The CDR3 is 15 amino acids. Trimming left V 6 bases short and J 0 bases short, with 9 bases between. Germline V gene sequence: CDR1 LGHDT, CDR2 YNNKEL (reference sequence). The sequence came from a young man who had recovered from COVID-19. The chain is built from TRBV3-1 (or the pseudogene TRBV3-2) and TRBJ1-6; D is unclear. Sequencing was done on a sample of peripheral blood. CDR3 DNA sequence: TGTGCCAGCAGTATCTTGAGCTCCTATAATTCACCCCTCCACTTT. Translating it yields CASSILSSYNSPLHF.